This T cell receptor (beta chain) was documented in a study of T cells in Graves' hyperthyroidism and ophthalmopathy. Authors of the study amplified TCR beta CDR3 regions from RNA transcripts. The study used the HTBI primer set for a first-round RT-PCR of the TCR CDR3. TCRdb ran MiXCR on the multiplex PCR reads and lists one entry per CDR3 protein. The sample yields about 360,000 distinct CDR3 sequences, over 10% seen once. The authors deemed Graves' hyperthyroidism stable absent ophthalmopathy progression within 18 months. Each diagnosis drew on symptoms, thyroxine, TRAb, thyroid ultrasound and orbital computed tomography findings. The CDR3 is 16 amino acids. Per germline, CDR1 LNHDA and CDR2 SQIVND (reference sequence). Trimming pared 3 bases from V and 0 bases from J, leaving 14 bases between.

The genes are TRBV19 and TRBJ2-5, with D perhaps being TRBD1 or TRBD2 (6 bases each). The material sequenced was blood. This clonotype originated in a woman aged 18-30 years with Graves' hyperthyroidism. The CDR3 bases are TGTGCCAGTAGTATGGCGGGACACCCGTACCAAGAGACCCAGTACTTC. Protein sequence: CASSMAGHPYQETQYF.